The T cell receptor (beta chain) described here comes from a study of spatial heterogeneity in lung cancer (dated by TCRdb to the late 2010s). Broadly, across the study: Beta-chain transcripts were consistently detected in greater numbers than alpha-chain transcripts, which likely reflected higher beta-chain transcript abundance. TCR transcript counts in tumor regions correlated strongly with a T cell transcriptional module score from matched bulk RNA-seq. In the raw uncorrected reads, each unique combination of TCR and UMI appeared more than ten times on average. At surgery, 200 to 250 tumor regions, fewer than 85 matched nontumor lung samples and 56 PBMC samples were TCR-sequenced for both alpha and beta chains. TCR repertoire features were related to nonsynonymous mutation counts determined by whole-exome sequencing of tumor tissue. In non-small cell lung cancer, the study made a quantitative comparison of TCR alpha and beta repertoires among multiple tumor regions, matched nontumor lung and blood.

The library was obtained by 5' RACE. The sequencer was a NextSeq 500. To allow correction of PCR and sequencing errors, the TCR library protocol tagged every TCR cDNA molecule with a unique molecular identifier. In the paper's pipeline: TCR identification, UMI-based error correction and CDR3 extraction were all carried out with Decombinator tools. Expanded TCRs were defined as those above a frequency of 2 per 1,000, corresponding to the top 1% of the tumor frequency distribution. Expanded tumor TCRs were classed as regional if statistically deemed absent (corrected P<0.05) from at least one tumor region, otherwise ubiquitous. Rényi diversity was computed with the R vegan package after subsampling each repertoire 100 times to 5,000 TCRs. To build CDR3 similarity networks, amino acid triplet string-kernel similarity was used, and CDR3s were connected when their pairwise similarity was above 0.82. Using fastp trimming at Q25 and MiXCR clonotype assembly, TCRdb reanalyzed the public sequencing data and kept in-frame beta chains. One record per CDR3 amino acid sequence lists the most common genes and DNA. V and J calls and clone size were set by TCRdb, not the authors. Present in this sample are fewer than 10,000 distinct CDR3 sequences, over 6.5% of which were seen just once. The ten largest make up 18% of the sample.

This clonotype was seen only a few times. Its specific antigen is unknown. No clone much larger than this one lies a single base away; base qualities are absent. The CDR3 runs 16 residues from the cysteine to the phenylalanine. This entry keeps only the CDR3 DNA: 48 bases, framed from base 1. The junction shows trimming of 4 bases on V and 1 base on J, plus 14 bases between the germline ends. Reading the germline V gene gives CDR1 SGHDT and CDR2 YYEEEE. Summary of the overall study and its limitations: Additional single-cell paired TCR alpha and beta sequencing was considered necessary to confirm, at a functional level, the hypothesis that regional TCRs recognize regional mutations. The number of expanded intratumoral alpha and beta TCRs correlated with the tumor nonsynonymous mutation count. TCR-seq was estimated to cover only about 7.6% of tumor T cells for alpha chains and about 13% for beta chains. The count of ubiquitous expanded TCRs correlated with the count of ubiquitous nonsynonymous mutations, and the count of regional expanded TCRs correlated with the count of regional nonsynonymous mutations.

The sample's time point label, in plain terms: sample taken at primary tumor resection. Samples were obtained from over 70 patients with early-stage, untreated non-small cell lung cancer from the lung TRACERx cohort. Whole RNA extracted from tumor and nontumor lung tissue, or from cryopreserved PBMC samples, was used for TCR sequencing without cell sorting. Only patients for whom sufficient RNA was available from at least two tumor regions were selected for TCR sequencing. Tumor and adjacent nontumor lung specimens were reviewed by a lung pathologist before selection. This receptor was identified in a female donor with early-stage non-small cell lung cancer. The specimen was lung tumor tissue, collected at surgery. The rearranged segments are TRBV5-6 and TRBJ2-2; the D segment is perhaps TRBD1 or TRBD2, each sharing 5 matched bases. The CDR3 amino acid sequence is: CASSRRLGENTGELFF. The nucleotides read TGTGCCAGCAGCCGCAGATTGGGGGAGAACACCGGGGAGCTGTTTTTT.